This T cell receptor beta chain was obtained from a study of blood T cell repertoires in COVID-19 (TCRdb year 2020). Background for the entire study: The collaborator samples originated in the United States, Italy and Spain and spanned the acute and convalescent phases of COVID-19. The sample metadata nearly always contained a de-identified subject ID, COVID-19 status, age in years and sex. The samples were drawn from two sources: the first 160 participants of the ongoing ImmuneRACE study, and 1,200 or so subjects contributed by 6 global collaborators. Deeply sampled blood TCRbeta repertoires from subjects exposed to, actively infected with, or recovered from COVID-19 were included in the dataset. The repertoires were released in a freely available public database meant as a resource for research on the immune response to SARS-CoV-2. Where available, HLA class I and class II types were taken from metadata supplied by the sample provider and were not determined by assay-based typing. The prospective study material was composed of cDNA or gDNA derived from T cells, B-cell-depleted T cells, or PBMCs. Results the study describes overall, beyond this receptor: How much clinical and demographic metadata was included differed by source and by participant, and the metadata was provided uncurated.

As encoded in the germline V gene, CDR1 is SGHRS while CDR2 is YFSETQ. The junction carries 10 bases between V and J, which are trimmed by 0 bases and 3 bases respectively. From its cysteine to its phenylalanine, the CDR3 spans 14 amino acids. Only the CDR3 portion is preserved as DNA: 42 bases, with reading frame beginning at the first base. As concerns this clone: Which antigen it targets is not known. No quality values exist for individual bases; no much larger clone is one base distant.

Whole blood was collected in K2EDTA tubes by collaborating institutions according to the institutions' own protocols. For TCRbeta analysis, collaborator samples were shipped as frozen whole blood, as isolated PBMCs, or as DNA extracted from either sample type. The immunoSEQ Assay, a bias-controlled multiplex PCR, was used to amplify TCRbeta CDR3 regions from genomic DNA. For the original study's pipeline: Within the assay, amplification of reference gene primers was used to estimate how many nucleated cells each sample contained. To quantify the absolute abundance of each unique TCRbeta CDR3 rearrangement, sequence reads were collapsed and filtered. For each sample, productive Simpson clonality was calculated as the square root of Simpson's diversity index across productive rearrangements. TCRdb provides this immuneACCESS table in a form limited to in-frame rearrangements. Some clones are lacking; in checked studies, under half of them reflect an unresolved V gene, and why the rest are absent is not known. V, J and clone size were drawn from that table, and D and trimming were deduced from the DNA. Present in this sample are about 49,000 clones, 86% of which were seen just once. Around 5% of the sample belongs to the ten largest clones.

The TCR was taken from a man aged 35 to 55 with active COVID-19. Input material: peripheral blood. The chain is made from TRBV5-1 and TRBJ2-7, with TRBD1 as a weak D call on 5 bases. At the DNA level, the sequence is TGCGCCAGCAGCTTGGCCCAGGGTTACTACGAGCAGTACTTC. Its amino acids are CASSLAQGYYEQYF.